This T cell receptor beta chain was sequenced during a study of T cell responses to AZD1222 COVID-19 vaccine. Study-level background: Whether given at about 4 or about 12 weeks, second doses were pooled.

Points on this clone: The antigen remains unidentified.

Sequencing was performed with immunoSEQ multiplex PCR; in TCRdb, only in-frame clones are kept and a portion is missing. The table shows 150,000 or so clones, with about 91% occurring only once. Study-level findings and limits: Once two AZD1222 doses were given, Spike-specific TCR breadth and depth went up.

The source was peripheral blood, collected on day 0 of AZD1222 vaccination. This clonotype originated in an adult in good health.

The chain's CDR3 is CASRFGYSNQPQHF. CDR3 nucleotides: TGTGCCAGCCGATTTGGCTATAGCAATCAGCCCCAGCATTTT. The chain has TRBV2 and TRBJ1-5, with D unclear. V lost 8 bases and J 0 bases, leaving 11 bases between the germline ends. This CDR3 is 14 amino acids long. In germline, CDR1 is SNHLY, CDR2 FYNNEI.